This T cell receptor (beta chain) emerged from a study of cytomegalovirus exposure and HLA in healthy donors. Notes on this clone: At the DNA level, this CDR3 is encoded by other sequences in the same sample as well.

V lost 4 bases to trimming and J lost 0 bases; unmatched junction nucleotides: 4. The CDR3 covers 14 residues. Germline V gene sequence: CDR1 SGHRS, CDR2 YFSETQ. In the PCR, 60 Vbeta and 13 Jbeta primers were used. Using immunoSEQ multiplex PCR, the repertoire was profiled, and TCRdb retains in-frame clones only, with some absent. Of some 70,000 clones in the sample, more than 75% are singletons; the top ten hold 2.5% to 3.5%. The TCR sequence derives from a man between 18 and 35 years old in good health and CMV-seronegative. The sequenced sample was PBMCs. This chain links TRBV5-1 with TRBJ2-7; 7 nucleotides line up with TRBD1. The CDR3 sequence: CASSRDSLSYEQYF. CDR3 in DNA: TGCGCCAGCAGCCGGGACAGCCTCTCCTACGAGCAGTACTTC.